These 5 T cell receptor beta chains share one sample of origin, sequenced in a study of PD-1 blockade in classical Hodgkin lymphoma (dated by TCRdb to about 2020). The protocol used for the library was the immunoSEQ multiplex PCR assay. As stored in TCRdb, this immuneACCESS dataset retains in-frame rearrangements with V and J assigned. A fraction of the clones does not appear; measured against another copy, unresolved V genes explain less than half of the discrepancy, and the remainder lacks a known reason. For this sample there are about 5,600 clones; 70% to 85% appear just once. The ten largest clones capture around a tenth of the sample. According to the study, the label for this sample's time point signals: cycle 1 day 1 (C1D1), immediately before nivolumab initiation. All trial patients had relapsed after autologous stem cell transplantation, with cohorts A, B and C differing in prior brentuximab vedotin exposure. A Miltenyi CD8+ T cell isolation kit was used for magnetic negative selection to purify CD8+ T cells from thawed PBMCs.

Sequenced material: CD8+ T cells from blood, taken at baseline. Receptors were obtained from a human donor with classical Hodgkin lymphoma.

The chain combines TRBV29-1 with TRBJ2-4; a weak D match, TRBD1 (6 bases). Trimming removed 1 base at V and 1 base at J, with 11 bases between. The CDR3 has 15 amino acids. CDR1 is SQVTM and CDR2 is ANQGSEA in the germline V gene. The CDR3 region has the DNA TGCAGCGTTGAAGGGGGGCACTTGGCCAAAAACATTCAGTACTTC. Translation: CSVEGGHLAKNIQYF.

Only one count was recorded for this clone. The chain carries TRBV19 and TRBJ2-1, with 9 bases identical to TRBD2. Looked up from germline, CDR1 is LNHDA and CDR2 is SQIVND (reference sequence). The ends lost 4 bases at V and 7 bases at J; junction bases unmatched: 8. The CDR3 runs to 15 residues. CDR3 sequence: CASSNPGLASNEQFF. DNA for the CDR3: TGTGCCAGTAGTAACCCGGGACTAGCATCGAATGAGCAGTTCTTC.

The rearrangement uses TRBV27 and TRBJ1-6; D perhaps matches TRBD1 (5 bases). The germline gives CDR1 MNHEY, CDR2 SMNVEV (reference sequence). The CDR3 has 12 amino acids. Trimming pared 2 bases from V and 11 bases from J, leaving 7 bases between. The CDR3 sequence: CASSLGAAPLHF. Here the CDR3 DNA reads TGTGCCAGCAGTTTAGGGGCGGCACCCCTCCACTTT.

The rearrangement joins TRBV4-3 to TRBJ2-7; D unresolved. This CDR3 is built from 14 residues. Germline V gene sequence: CDR1 LGHNA, CDR2 YSLEER. The V gene lost 1 base and the J gene lost 5 bases, with 12 bases spanning the gap. The CDR3 is CASSQGVPGNEQYF. DNA for the CDR3: TGCGCCAGCAGCCAAGGGGTCCCTGGGAACGAGCAGTACTTC.

The chain links TRBV4-1 to TRBJ1-5; 8 bases are a match to TRBD1. The V gene end was trimmed by 4 bases and the J gene end by 6 bases; junction bases not matched to a gene: 8. This CDR3 has 15 residues. Per the germline V gene, CDR1 is MGHRA and CDR2 is YSYEKL. In DNA, the CDR3 is TGCGCCAGCAGCCGAGAGGACAGGGACACTCAGCCCCAGCATTTT. Residues: CASSREDRDTQPQHF.